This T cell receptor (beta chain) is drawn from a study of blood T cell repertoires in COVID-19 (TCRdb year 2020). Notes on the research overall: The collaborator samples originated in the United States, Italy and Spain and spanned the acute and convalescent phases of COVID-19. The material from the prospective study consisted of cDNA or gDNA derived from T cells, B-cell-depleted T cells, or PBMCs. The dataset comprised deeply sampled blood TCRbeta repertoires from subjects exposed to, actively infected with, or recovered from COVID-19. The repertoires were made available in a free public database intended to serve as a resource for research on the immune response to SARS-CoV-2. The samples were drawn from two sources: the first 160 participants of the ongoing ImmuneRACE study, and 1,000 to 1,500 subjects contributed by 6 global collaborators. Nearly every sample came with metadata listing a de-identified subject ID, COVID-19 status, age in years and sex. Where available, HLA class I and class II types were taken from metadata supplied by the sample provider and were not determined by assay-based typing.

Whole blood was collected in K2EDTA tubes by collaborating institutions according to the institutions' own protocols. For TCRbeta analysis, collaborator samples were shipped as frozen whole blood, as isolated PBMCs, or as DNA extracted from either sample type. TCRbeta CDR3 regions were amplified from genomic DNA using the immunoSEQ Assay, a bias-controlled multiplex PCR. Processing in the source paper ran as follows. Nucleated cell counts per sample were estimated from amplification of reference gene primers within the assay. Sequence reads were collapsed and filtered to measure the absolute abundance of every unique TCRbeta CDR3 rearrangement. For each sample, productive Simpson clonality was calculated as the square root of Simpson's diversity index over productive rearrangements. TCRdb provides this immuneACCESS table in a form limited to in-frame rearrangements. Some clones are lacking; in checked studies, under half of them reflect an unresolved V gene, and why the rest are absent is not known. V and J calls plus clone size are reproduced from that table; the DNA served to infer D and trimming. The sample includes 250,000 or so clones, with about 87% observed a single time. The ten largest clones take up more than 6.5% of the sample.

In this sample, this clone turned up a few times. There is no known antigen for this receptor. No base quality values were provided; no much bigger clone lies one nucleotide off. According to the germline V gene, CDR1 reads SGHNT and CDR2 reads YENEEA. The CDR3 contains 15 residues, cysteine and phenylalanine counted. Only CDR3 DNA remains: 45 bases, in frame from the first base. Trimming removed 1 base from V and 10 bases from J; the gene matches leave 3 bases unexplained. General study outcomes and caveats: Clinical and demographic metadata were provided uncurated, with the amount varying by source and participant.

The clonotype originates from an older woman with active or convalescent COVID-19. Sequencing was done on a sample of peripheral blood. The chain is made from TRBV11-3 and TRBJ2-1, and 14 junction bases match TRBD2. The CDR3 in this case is CASSLGGLAGEEQFF. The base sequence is TGTGCCAGCAGCTTAGGGGGACTAGCGGGGGAGGAGCAGTTCTTC.